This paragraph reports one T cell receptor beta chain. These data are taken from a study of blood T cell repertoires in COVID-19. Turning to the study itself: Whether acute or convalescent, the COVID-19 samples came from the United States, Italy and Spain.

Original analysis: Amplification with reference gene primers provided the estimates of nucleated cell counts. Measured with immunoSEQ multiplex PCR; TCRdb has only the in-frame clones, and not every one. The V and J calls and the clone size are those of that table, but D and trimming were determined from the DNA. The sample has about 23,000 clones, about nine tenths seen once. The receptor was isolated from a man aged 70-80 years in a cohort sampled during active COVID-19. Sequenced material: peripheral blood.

The CDR3 spells CASSFGLNEKLFF. In DNA form, the CDR3 reads TGTGCCAGCAGCTTCGGACTTAATGAAAAACTGTTTTTT. The rearrangement uses TRBV13 and TRBJ1-4; D ambiguous. The germline CDR1 and CDR2 sequences are PRHDT and FYEKMQ (reference sequence). The ends were cut back, 3 bases at V and 4 bases at J, with 6 bases in the middle. This CDR3 comprises 13 residues.